The 21 T cell receptor beta chains in this list originate from one sample, sequenced in a study of a mutant IDH1 vaccine in newly diagnosed glioma. These receptors' targets are unknown. Some clones are missing from TCRdb's copy, which holds only in-frame ones; the method was immunoSEQ multiplex PCR. The table shows tens of thousands of clones, with around 85% occurring only once. Time point denoted: week 5, during vaccination. A 20-mer mutant IDH1 peptide at 300 ug was injected subcutaneously with topical imiquimod. Sequenced here: PBMCs, sampled from a glioma patient whose treatment included an IDH1 peptide vaccine. Source of these receptors: a man aged 40-50 years with glioma. Some clones in this sample may be carry-over from other donors' samples.

CDR3 region: CASSEQGVHGYTF. The CDR3 coding sequence is TGTGCCAGTAGCGAACAGGGAGTTCATGGCTACACCTTC. The chain couples TRBV19 to TRBJ1-2; perhaps TRBD1 as D (6 bases). Trimming cost V 6 bases and J 6 bases, with 14 bases left between them. The CDR3 has 13 amino acids. Germline CDR1 reads LNHDA; CDR2 reads SQIVND (reference sequence).

The chain recombines TRBV5-1 with TRBJ1-1, with 7 bases identical to TRBD1. V was pared by 4 bases and J by 3 bases, with 3 bases of the junction left unmatched. The germline V gene encodes CDR1 SGHRS and CDR2 YFSETQ. The CDR3 spans 13 residues. CDR3 loop: CASSIDRDTEAFF. The CDR3 DNA reads TGCGCCAGCAGCATAGACAGGGACACTGAAGCTTTCTTT.

The chain is built from TRBV19 and TRBJ1-2; D is unclear. V was cut by 4 bases and J by 3 bases, with 9 bases left in between. CDR1 and CDR2 from the germline V gene are LNHDA and SQIVND (reference sequence). The CDR3 contains 13 residues. CDR3 sequence: CASSTRTDYGYTF. In nucleotides, the CDR3 is TGTGCCAGTAGTACCCGGACGGACTATGGCTACACCTTC.

The chain combines TRBV6-6 with TRBJ1-1; no definite D call. The V end lost 6 bases, the J end lost 0 bases, and 11 bases lay between the germline ends. The CDR3 is 14 amino acids. The germline gives CDR1 MNHNY, CDR2 SVGAGI (reference sequence). This CDR3 reads CASSLTKMNTEAFF. In DNA, the CDR3 is TGTGCCAGCAGCCTAACAAAAATGAACACTGAAGCTTTCTTT.

In this sample, this clone is medium-sized. The chain recombines TRBV4-1 with TRBJ1-1; TRBD1 might be the D (5 bases). The germline V gene has CDR1 MGHRA and CDR2 YSYEKL. CDR3 length equals 12 residues. Trimming shortened V by 3 bases and J by 9 bases, and 11 bases separated the two germline ends. CDR3 sequence: CASSQGDRQAFF. CDR3 bases: TGCGCCAGCAGCCAGGGGGACCGACAAGCTTTCTTT.

This clone was seen once. The chain employs TRBV6-5 and TRBJ1-1, with 8 bases aligning to TRBD1. The V gene's germline CDR1 is MNHEY and CDR2 SVGAGI. This CDR3 spans 13 amino acids. V lost 3 bases to trimming and J lost 6 bases; unmatched junction nucleotides: 3. The DNA for the CDR3 is TGTGCCAGCAGTTATGGACAGGGTGCTGAAGCTTTCTTT. This encodes CASSYGQGAEAFF.

The chain links TRBV6-1 to TRBJ1-2, with unresolved D. The V gene's germline CDR1 is MNHNS and CDR2 SASEGT. The CDR3 is 12 amino acids. V lost 1 base, J lost 8 bases, and 8 bases lay in between. The CDR3 DNA follows: TGTGCCAGCAGTGAAGGATACCTCGGCTACACCTTC. It is translated as CASSEGYLGYTF.

The V call is TRBV9, the J call TRBJ2-5, with D hard to call. Germline lookup yields CDR1 SGDLS and CDR2 YYNGEE. This CDR3 region has 13 residues. V gave up 3 bases and J gave up 5 bases, with 11 bases separating them. CDR3 bases: TGTGCCAGCAGCGCCTCCTGGTTGGAGACCCAGTACTTC. It encodes CASSASWLETQYF.

J is TRBJ1-2 and V is TRBV25-1; 8 nucleotides agree with TRBD1. Germline assignment: CDR1 MGHDK and CDR2 SYGVNS. Trimming cost V 8 bases and J 2 bases; bases outside gene matches: 4. The CDR3 loop spans 13 amino acids. Here the CDR3 DNA reads TGTGCCAGCTGGGGACAGGCGAACTATGGCTACACCTTC. Translated, it gives CASWGQANYGYTF.

The genes are TRBV7-2 and TRBJ2-2; the D is unclear. The CDR3 extends over 13 amino acids. The ends were cut back, 5 bases at V and 6 bases at J, with 10 bases in the middle. Germline V gene lookup returns CDR1 SGHTA and CDR2 FQGNSA. CDR3 in amino acids: CASSRQVSGELFF. Written as DNA, the CDR3 is TGTGCCAGCAGCCGCCAGGTTTCCGGGGAGCTGTTTTTT.

This sequence joins TRBV5-1 and TRBJ2-1; 11 nucleotides match TRBD2. The CDR3 covers 15 residues. Germline-derived CDR1 and CDR2 are SGHRS and YFSETQ. J lost 8 bases, V lost 6 bases, and 10 bases had no gene match. CDR3 DNA sequence: TGCGCCAGCAAAGTAGCGGGGGGGTATTTCCATGAGCAGTTCTTC. Protein product: CASKVAGGYFHEQFF.

The chain carries TRBV7-2 and TRBJ2-3; perhaps TRBD2 as D (6 bases). V was pared by 2 bases and J by 6 bases, with 9 bases between. The CDR3 totals 13 residues. The germline CDR1 and CDR2 sequences are SGHTA and FQGNSA. The CDR3 coding sequence is TGTGCCAGCAGCTTAAAAAGCGGGGATACGCAGTATTTT. Translation: CASSLKSGDTQYF.

The rearrangement uses TRBV6-5 and TRBJ1-6; 7 positions agree with TRBD1. The CDR3 length is 15 residues. CDR1 MNHEY and CDR2 SVGAGI come from the germline V gene. V shed 2 bases, J shed 8 bases, and the junction held 6 bases outside the gene matches. The CDR3 DNA is TGTGCCAGCAGTTACCTTCAGGGGGGAGATTCACCCCTCCACTTT. Protein: CASSYLQGGDSPLHF.

V and J are TRBV7-2 and TRBJ1-6; the D gene is possibly TRBD1 (6 bases). Trimming left V 5 bases short and J 6 bases short, with 17 bases between. The germline V gene has CDR1 SGHTA and CDR2 FQGNSA. This CDR3 region has 16 residues. The CDR3 nucleotides read TGTGCCAGCAGCCCGTTCGCCGGGACACCTAATTCACCCCTCCACTTT. This codes for CASSPFAGTPNSPLHF.

The rearrangement uses TRBV6-5 and TRBJ1-2, with a tentative D call TRBD1 (6 bases). The germline V and J ends were trimmed by 0 bases and 10 bases, with 15 bases remaining between them. The CDR3 consists of 14 residues. Germline V gene sequence: CDR1 MNHEY, CDR2 SVGAGI. The DNA for the CDR3 is TGTGCCAGCAGTTACTCGGGACACCGGCAGATCTACACCTTC. The encoded protein is CASSYSGHRQIYTF.

The chain couples TRBV27 to TRBJ2-3, with 7 positions matching TRBD1. Germline CDR1 reads MNHEY; CDR2 reads SMNVEV (reference sequence). There are 17 residues in the CDR3. J gave up 4 bases and V 0 bases, and 10 bases lay outside the gene matches. The CDR3 nucleotides read TGTGCCAGCAGTTTATCGAAGCCGGACAGGCCCCCAGATACGCAGTATTTT. Translating gives CASSLSKPDRPPDTQYF.

The gene calls are TRBV7-9 and TRBJ2-3; TRBD2 matches at 13 bases. The V and J ends lost 5 bases and 4 bases, in that order; junction bases with no gene match: 6. CDR1 is SEHNR, CDR2 FQNEAQ, per germline (reference sequence). This CDR3 is 16 amino acids long. The CDR3 DNA follows: TGTGCCAGCAGCCCGGGGACTAGCGGGGATGCAGATACGCAGTATTTT. It is translated as CASSPGTSGDADTQYF.

The J gene is TRBJ1-1, the V gene TRBV18; D is unresolved. With 1 base removed from V and 1 base from J, the gap between germline ends came to 16 bases. This CDR3 has 17 residues. Germline V gene data show CDR1 as KGHSH and CDR2 as LQKENI. Here the CDR3 DNA reads TGTGCCAGCTCACCACATGGAATAGTGGCCCCGAACACTGAAGCTTTCTTT. It translates to CASSPHGIVAPNTEAFF.

The CDR3 region is CASSESAGGGNEQFF. The CDR3 bases are TGTGCCAGCAGTGAATCAGCGGGGGGGGGCAATGAGCAGTTCTTC. V gene TRBV6-4 combines with J gene TRBJ2-1, with 10 bases identical to TRBD2. V dropped 3 bases and J dropped 6; count of bases not matched to a gene: 5. The CDR3 has 15 residues. Germline CDR1 MRHNA, CDR2 SNTAGT.

V gene TRBV9 combines with J gene TRBJ2-5; 10 bases map to TRBD1. The junction had 4 bases not matched to a gene; V was cut back by 0 bases and J by 5 bases. CDR1 is SGDLS, CDR2 YYNGEE, per germline. The CDR3 contains 15 residues. CDR3 DNA: TGTGCCAGCAGCGTAGGGGACAGGGGTGCGGAGACCCAGTACTTC. It encodes CASSVGDRGAETQYF.

V usage is TRBV29-1 and J usage is TRBJ2-1, with 12 bases fitting TRBD2. Germline CDR1 is SQVTM and CDR2 is ANQGSEA. J gave up 10 bases and V 4 bases, and 5 bases lay outside the gene matches. The CDR3 covers 13 residues. CDR3 region: CSVATSGGMEQFF. Here the CDR3 DNA reads TGCAGCGTTGCCACTAGCGGGGGGATGGAGCAGTTCTTC.